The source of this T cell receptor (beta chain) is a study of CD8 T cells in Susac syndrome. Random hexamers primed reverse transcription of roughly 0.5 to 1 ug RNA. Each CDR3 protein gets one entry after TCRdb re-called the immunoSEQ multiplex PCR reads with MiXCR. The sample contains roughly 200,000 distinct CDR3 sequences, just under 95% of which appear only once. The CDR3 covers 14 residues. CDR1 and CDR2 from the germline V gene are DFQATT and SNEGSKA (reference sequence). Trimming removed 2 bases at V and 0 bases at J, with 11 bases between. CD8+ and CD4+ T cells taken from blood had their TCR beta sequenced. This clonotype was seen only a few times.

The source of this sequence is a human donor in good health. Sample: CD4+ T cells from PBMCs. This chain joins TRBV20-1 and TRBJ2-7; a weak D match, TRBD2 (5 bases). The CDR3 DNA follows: TGCAGTGCTAGAAGGGAGTATACCTCCTACGAGCAGTACTTC. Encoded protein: CSARREYTSYEQYF.